This T cell receptor beta chain appears in the sequencing data of a study of T cells in Graves' hyperthyroidism and ophthalmopathy. TCR beta CDR3 regions were amplified from RNA. The TCR CDR3 first-round RT-PCR relied on the HTBI primer set. Via MiXCR, TCRdb re-called the multiplex PCR reads, giving one row per CDR3 protein. The sample shows about 400,000 distinct CDR3 sequences, 14% to 15% of them seen only once. The origin of this receptor is a woman in her twenties or thirties with Graves' hyperthyroidism. Sequencing used blood.

The CDR3 nucleotides read TGTGCCAGCAGCCCGGGGTCCGGGGGCCTGAACACTGAAGCTTTCTTT. The encoded protein is CASSPGSGGLNTEAFF. This rearrangement joins TRBV4-2 to TRBJ1-1; possible D gene TRBD1, 6 bases. The CDR3 has 16 residues. Deletions cut 4 bases from V and 0 bases from J, with 15 bases between. Germline V gene sequence: CDR1 LGHNA, CDR2 YNFKEQ.